A selection of T cell receptor beta chains follows, all from one sample in a study of T cells in Graves' hyperthyroidism and ophthalmopathy. One entry per CDR3 protein, called by TCRdb with MiXCR from the multiplex PCR reads. The table includes around 340,000 distinct CDR3 sequences, roughly 18% detected once. Material: blood. Receptors were obtained from a woman between 40 and 50 years old with Graves' ophthalmopathy. Both conserved end residues are part of each CDR3. The D gene is left open where the match is weak. Clone size is given for some rows only: seen once, a few or many times, or a class if the clone is expanded.

clone size,D gene,V gene,J gene,CDR3 DNA,CDR3 protein
many,TRBD1,TRBV11-2,TRBJ2-6,TGTGCCAGCAGCTCGAGGACAGGCTCTGGGGCCAACGTCCTGACTTTC,CASSSRTGSGANVLTF
many,TRBD1,TRBV19,TRBJ1-2,TGTGCCAGTAGTACCGGGACAGAAGGCTACACCTTC,CASSTGTEGYTF
many,TRBD2,TRBV6-5,TRBJ2-1,TGTGCCAGCAGTTACGGAACTAGCGGGTCCTACAATGAGCAGTTCTTC,CASSYGTSGSYNEQFF
many,-,TRBV6-5,TRBJ1-1,TGTGCCAGCAGTCCGCGGGGAGGGAACACTGAAGCTTTCTTT,CASSPRGGNTEAFF
few,-,TRBV6-1,TRBJ2-5,TGTGCCAGCATCTGGGGCGGCCAAGAGACCCAGTACTTC,CASIWGGQETQYF
many,-,TRBV5-1,TRBJ2-7,TGCGCCAGCAGCTTTACGGCAGCCTACGAGCAGTACTTC,CASSFTAAYEQYF
-,TRBD1,TRBV7-6,TRBJ2-7,TGTGCCAGCAGCCCCCTGGACAGGGCCGGGTACGAGCAGTACTTC,CASSPLDRAGYEQYF
many,-,TRBV6-1,TRBJ1-2,TGTGCCAGCAGTGAGCAGGGTCAAGTCTATGGCTACACCTTC,CASSEQGQVYGYTF
-,-,TRBV28,TRBJ1-2,TGTGCCAGCAGTGCCGGGACACCCTATGGCTACACCTTC,CASSAGTPYGYTF
many,TRBD1,TRBV29-1,TRBJ1-2,TGCAGCGTTACCGCCGGGACAGGGGAGAGTTATGGCTACACCTTC,CSVTAGTGESYGYTF
many,-,TRBV11-3,TRBJ2-6,TGTGCCAGCAGCTCCCCCGGGCGGGACACGAGCTCTGGGGCCAACGTCCTGACTTTC,CASSSPGRDTSSGANVLTF
many,-,TRBV15,TRBJ1-2,TGTGCCACCAGCAGAGATGGTGGTCAGGGCCCTTATGGCTACACCTTC,CATSRDGGQGPYGYTF
-,-,TRBV4-1,TRBJ2-2,TGCGCCAGCAGCCACGCCCAGTCCTTAACGACGAAAGGGGAGCTGTTTTTT,CASSHAQSLTTKGELFF
few,-,TRBV4-1,TRBJ2-6,TGCGCCAGCAGCCCTAAAGGGCATTTCAGGAGCTCTGGGGCCAACGTCCTGACTTTC,CASSPKGHFRSSGANVLTF
many,-,TRBV19,TRBJ1-5,TGTGCCAGTAGCCCGGCGCACAATCAGCCCCAGCATTTT,CASSPAHNQPQHF
many,-,TRBV6-5,TRBJ2-5,TGTGCCAGCAGTTACGGACGAGAGACCCAGTACTTC,CASSYGRETQYF
many,-,TRBV6-5,TRBJ2-2,TGTGCCAGCAGTCGACTAGGCGGTACGAACACCGGGGAGCTGTTTTTT,CASSRLGGTNTGELFF
few,TRBD2,TRBV12-3/TRBV12-4,TRBJ2-5,TGTGCCAGCCTCAGTAGGGTAGCGGGAGGTGAGACTCAGTACTTC,CASLSRVAGGETQYF
many,TRBD1,TRBV7-9,TRBJ1-1,TGTGCCAGCAGCATTCAGGACAGGGAAGCTTTCTTT,CASSIQDREAFF
many,-,TRBV13,TRBJ1-2,TGTGCCAGCAGCTTCGTCAGCCGGGATGGCTACACCTTC,CASSFVSRDGYTF
many,-,TRBV28,TRBJ2-7,TGTGCCAGCAGTTCTCGATACGAGCAGTACTTC,CASSSRYEQYF
-,-,TRBV12-3/TRBV12-4,TRBJ1-5,TGTGCCAGCAGTCGACACAATCAGCCCCAGCATTTT,CASSRHNQPQHF
many,-,TRBV30,TRBJ1-1,TGTGCCTGGAGTGCGGGGAGATCGAACACTGAAGCTTTCTTT,CAWSAGRSNTEAFF
many,-,TRBV20-1,TRBJ2-5,TGCAGTGCTAGGGACTGGGACTCGTCGGAGACCCAGTACTTC,CSARDWDSSETQYF
once,-,TRBV20-1,TRBJ2-5,TGCAGTGCTAGAGATCCGGGACCCACTGGGGTGGAGACCCAGTACTTC,CSARDPGPTGVETQYF
many,TRBD1,TRBV11-2,TRBJ2-2,TGTGCCAGCAGCTTGAAGGGACAGGGGGGTACCGGGGAGCTGTTTTTT,CASSLKGQGGTGELFF
many,TRBD1,TRBV12-3/TRBV12-4,TRBJ1-1,TGTGCCAACAGTTTAGGACAGGAGGGCACTGAAGCTTTCTTT,CANSLGQEGTEAFF
many,TRBD1,TRBV12-3/TRBV12-4,TRBJ1-2,TGTGCCTCCAGGACAGGGGAGAATGGCTACACCTTC,CASRTGENGYTF
many,TRBD2,TRBV11-2,TRBJ2-7,TGTGCCAGCAGCAACAGCGGGAGGGGGGAAGGGGGAACGGAGTACTTC,CASSNSGRGEGGTEYF
many,-,TRBV5-1,TRBJ2-2,TGCGCCAGCAGCTTAGGGAGATTCCTAGCGCGGAGCACCGGGGAGCTGTTTTTT,CASSLGRFLARSTGELFF
many,TRBD2,TRBV19,TRBJ2-7,TGTGCCAGTAGCGGGACTAGCGGGTTAGGAAACTACGAGCAGTACTTC,CASSGTSGLGNYEQYF
many,-,TRBV28,TRBJ2-2,TGTGCCAGCAGACGATCGATCCGACCGAAGGGGGACACCGGGGAGCTGTTTTTT,CASRRSIRPKGDTGELFF
many,-,TRBV12-3/TRBV12-4,TRBJ2-2,TGTGCCAGCAGTCCCAGGGCACCCGGCGGCACCGGGGAGCTGTTTTTT,CASSPRAPGGTGELFF
many,-,TRBV6-5,TRBJ2-7,TGTGCCAGCATGGTGGGACAAACCCCCGGCGAGCAGTACTTC,CASMVGQTPGEQYF
many,-,TRBV11-2,TRBJ2-3,TGTGCCAGTCTTGGGCTCACAGATACGCAGTATTTT,CASLGLTDTQYF
many,TRBD1,TRBV12-3/TRBV12-4,TRBJ1-5,TGTGCCAGCAGCCCGGACAGGGGCGACAATCAGCCCCAGCATTTT,CASSPDRGDNQPQHF
many,-,TRBV15,TRBJ2-5,TGTGCCACCAGCAGTCATCGCGAGGCGGAGACCCAGTACTTC,CATSSHREAETQYF
many,-,TRBV18,TRBJ1-5,TGTGCCAGCTCAACTTCGGGGCGGCCCCAGCATTTT,CASSTSGRPQHF
many,-,TRBV5-4,TRBJ1-1,TGTGCCAGCAGCTACAGGTTGATGGACACTGAAGCTTTCTTT,CASSYRLMDTEAFF
-,-,TRBV7-2,TRBJ2-5,TGTGCCAGCAGCACATTACTAGCCCGCGGGGAGACCCAGTACTTC,CASSTLLARGETQYF
many,-,TRBV6-5,TRBJ1-2,TGTGCCAGCAGTACCGGGACGCCTACTAACTATGGCTACACCTTC,CASSTGTPTNYGYTF
-,-,TRBV12-3/TRBV12-4,TRBJ2-7,TGTGCCAGCAGTTTAAATGGGAACGGCGAGCAGTACTTC,CASSLNGNGEQYF
few,-,TRBV2,TRBJ1-1,TGTGCCAGCAGTCGAGACACGAACACTGAAGCTTTCTTT,CASSRDTNTEAFF